This TCR beta chain was obtained from a study of chemoradiotherapy in HPV16-positive cancers. Germline lookup yields CDR1 LNHDA and CDR2 SQIVND (reference sequence). With V trimmed by 2 bases and J by 3 bases, 1 base remained unmatched. CDR3 length: 14 amino acids. The assay was immunoSEQ multiplex PCR, and TCRdb's table has in-frame clones only and misses some. The table has 13,000 to 15,000 clones, approximately 91% seen once. The sample holds one count of this clone. Sequenced material: blood, taken from a patient who underwent chemoradiotherapy. This chain joins TRBV19 and TRBJ2-7; the match to TRBD2 covers 10 bases. The TCR sequence derives from a human donor with HPV-associated anogenital cancer. CDR3 DNA sequence: TGTGCCAGTAGTATAAGCGGGGGGGTCTACGAGCAGTACTTC. It is translated as CASSISGGVYEQYF.